This T cell receptor beta chain was observed in a study of T cell responses to AZD1222 COVID-19 vaccine. The study, taken as a whole, reports: Just 5 to 7 AZD1222 recipients were seropositive at baseline.

As regards this clone: What it recognizes is unknown.

V was pared by 2 bases and J by 2 bases, with 8 bases between. Per the germline V gene, CDR1 is MNHEY and CDR2 is SMNVEV (reference sequence). This CDR3 is built from 14 residues. Clones were sequenced by immunoSEQ multiplex PCR, and TCRdb holds only the in-frame ones, with some missing. The sample shows 150,000 or so clones, approximately 90% of them seen only once. The gene calls are TRBV27 and TRBJ2-3; no definite D call. This sequence was found in an adult in good health. The sequencing here drew on peripheral blood, taken on day 0 of MenACWY control vaccination. The CDR3 coding sequence is TGTGCCAGCAGTTTACTTGGAAACACAGATACGCAGTATTTT. As protein: CASSLLGNTDTQYF.